This section outlines one TCR beta chain sequence together with its context. What it binds is not known. The sample originates from a study of lymphopenia after photon versus proton radiotherapy. Libraries were prepared by immunoSEQ multiplex PCR; TCRdb keeps only in-frame clonotypes and omits some of them. The sample shows about 40,000 clones, 85% to 90% of them seen only once. Whole-study findings and limits: Better survival with proton therapy was suggested as possible, not demonstrated. After the lymphocyte nadir, photon-treated repertoires showed oligoclonal expansion, especially of CD8+ Temra cells.

The germline gives CDR1 SGHRS, CDR2 YFSETQ. The CDR3 has 15 amino acids. Deletions cut 3 bases from V and 0 bases from J, with 12 bases between. The TCR sequence derives from a woman in her 70s with pancreatic cancer. Some clones in this sample may be carry-over from other donors' samples. The sequenced sample was peripheral blood, obtained from a patient treated with proton-based radiotherapy. This chain uses TRBV5-1 with TRBJ1-1, with D unresolved. CDR3 bases: TGCGCCAGCAGCTCAACCTCCTACCTGAACACTGAAGCTTTCTTT. Translation: CASSSTSYLNTEAFF.